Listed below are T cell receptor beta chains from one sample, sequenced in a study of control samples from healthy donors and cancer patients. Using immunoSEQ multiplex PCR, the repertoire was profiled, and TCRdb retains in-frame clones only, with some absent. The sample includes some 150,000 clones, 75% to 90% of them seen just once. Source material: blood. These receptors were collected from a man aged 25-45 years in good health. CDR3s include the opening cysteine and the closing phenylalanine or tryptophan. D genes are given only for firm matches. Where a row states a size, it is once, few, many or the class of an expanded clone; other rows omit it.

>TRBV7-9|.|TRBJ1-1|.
CASSLLTENTEAFF
TGTGCCAGCAGCTTATTGACGGAGAACACTGAAGCTTTCTTT
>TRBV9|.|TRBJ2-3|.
CASSVGGNTDTQYF
TGTGCCAGCAGCGTAGGCGGAAACACAGATACGCAGTATTTT
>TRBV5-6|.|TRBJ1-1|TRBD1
CASSFGTGGRGTEAFF
TGTGCCAGCAGCTTCGGGACAGGGGGGAGGGGGACTGAAGCTTTCTTT
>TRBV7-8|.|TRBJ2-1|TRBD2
CASSLVSGSRNEQFF
TGTGCCAGCAGCTTAGTCAGCGGGAGTAGGAATGAGCAGTTCTTC
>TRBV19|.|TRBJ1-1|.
CASRGRYNTEAFF
TGTGCCAGTAGGGGCAGATATAACACTGAAGCTTTCTTT
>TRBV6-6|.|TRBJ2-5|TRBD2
CASSTSGRLKTQYF
TGTGCCAGCAGCACTAGCGGGAGGCTTAAGACCCAGTACTTC
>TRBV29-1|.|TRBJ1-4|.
CSVLSNEKLFF
TGCAGCGTTCTTTCTAATGAAAAACTGTTTTTT
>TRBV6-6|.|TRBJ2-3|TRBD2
CASSKREETDTQYF
TGTGCCAGCTCCAAGCGGGAGGAGACAGATACGCAGTATTTT
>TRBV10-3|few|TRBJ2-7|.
CAISESVGAGAPGEQYF
TGTGCCATCAGTGAGTCGGTGGGGGCGGGGGCCCCCGGCGAGCAGTACTTC
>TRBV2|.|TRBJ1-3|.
CASGSSGGNTIYF
TGTGCCAGCGGCTCTAGCGGGGGAAACACCATATATTTT
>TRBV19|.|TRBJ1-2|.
CASSIDPPGIPYGYTF
TGTGCCAGTAGTATAGATCCCCCAGGGATTCCCTATGGCTACACCTTC
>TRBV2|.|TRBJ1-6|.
CASSEPSSYNSPLHF
TGTGCCAGCAGTGAACCCAGCTCCTATAATTCACCCCTCCACTTT
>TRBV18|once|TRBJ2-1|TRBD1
CASSPLGGMYNEQFF
TGTGCCAGCTCACCATTAGGGGGCATGTACAATGAGCAGTTCTTC
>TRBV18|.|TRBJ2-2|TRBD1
CASSPTTGPGELFF
TGTGCCAGCTCCCCAACGACAGGGCCCGGGGAGCTGTTTTTT
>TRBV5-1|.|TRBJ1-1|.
CASSLIRETEAFF
TGCGCCAGCAGCTTGATTAGGGAAACTGAAGCTTTCTTT
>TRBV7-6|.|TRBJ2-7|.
CASSLGNTGYEQYF
TGTGCCAGCAGCTTAGGAAATACGGGCTACGAGCAGTACTTC
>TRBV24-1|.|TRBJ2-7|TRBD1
CATSDAGTGLYEQYF
TGTGCCACCAGTGACGCCGGGACAGGCCTCTACGAGCAGTACTTC
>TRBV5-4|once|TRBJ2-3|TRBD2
CASSLGLAGGTDTQYF
TGTGCCAGCAGCTTAGGACTAGCGGGAGGCACAGATACGCAGTATTTT
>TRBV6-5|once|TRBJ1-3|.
CASSYSTGRAGNTIYF
TGTGCCAGCAGTTACTCCACCGGCAGGGCTGGAAACACCATATATTTT
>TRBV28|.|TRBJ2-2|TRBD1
CASSLTGTNTGELFF
TGTGCCAGCAGCTTGACAGGGACGAACACCGGGGAGCTGTTTTTT
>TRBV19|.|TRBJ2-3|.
CASSIMATKTDTQYF
TGTGCCAGTAGTATAATGGCGACTAAGACAGATACGCAGTATTTT
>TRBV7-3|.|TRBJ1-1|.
CASSLPSEAFF
TGTGCCAGCAGCTTACCGTCTGAAGCTTTCTTT
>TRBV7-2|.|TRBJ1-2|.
CASSLDIGNYGYTF
TGTGCCAGCAGCTTAGACATAGGAAACTATGGCTACACCTTC
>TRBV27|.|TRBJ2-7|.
CASSFPGQGTYEQYF
TGTGCCAGCAGTTTTCCGGGGCAGGGTACCTACGAGCAGTACTTC
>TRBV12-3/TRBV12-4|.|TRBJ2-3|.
CASSPFGDTQYF
TGTGCCAGCAGCCCCTTTGGGGATACGCAGTATTTT
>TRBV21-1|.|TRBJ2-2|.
CASSRGSNTGELFF
TGTGCCAGCAGCCGTGGGAGCAACACCGGGGAGCTGTTTTTT
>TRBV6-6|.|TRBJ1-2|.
CASSYSSGIGYGYTF
TGTGCCAGCAGTTACTCATCGGGCATTGGTTATGGCTACACCTTC
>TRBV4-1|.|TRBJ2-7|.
CASSLRAAYEQYF
TGCGCCAGCAGCCTTCGGGCTGCCTACGAGCAGTACTTC
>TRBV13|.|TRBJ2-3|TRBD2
CASSSRGGLFADTQYF
TGTGCCAGCAGCTCCCGGGGGGGCCTTTTCGCAGATACGCAGTATTTT
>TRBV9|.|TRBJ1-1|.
CASSPAGYTEAFF
TGTGCCAGCAGCCCAGCCGGGTACACTGAAGCTTTCTTT
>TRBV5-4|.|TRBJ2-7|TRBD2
CASSLAGGPYEQYF
TGTGCCAGCAGCTTGGCGGGGGGGCCCTACGAGCAGTACTTC
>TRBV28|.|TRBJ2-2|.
CASSLGGRGTGELFF
TGTGCCAGCAGTTTAGGGGGGAGAGGCACCGGGGAGCTGTTTTTT
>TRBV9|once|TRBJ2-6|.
CASAIGALGGANVLTF
TGTGCCAGCGCAATAGGGGCTCTGGGTGGGGCCAACGTCCTGACTTTC
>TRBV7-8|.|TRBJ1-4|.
CASSPGWVQGVAEKLFF
TGTGCCAGCAGCCCGGGATGGGTACAGGGTGTTGCTGAAAAACTGTTTTTT
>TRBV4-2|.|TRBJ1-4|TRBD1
CASSQPQGGNEKLFF
TGTGCCAGCAGCCAGCCACAGGGGGGTAATGAAAAACTGTTTTTT
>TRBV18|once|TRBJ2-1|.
CASSPPGSSFGEQFF
TGTGCCAGCTCACCACCTGGGAGCTCCTTCGGAGAGCAGTTCTTC
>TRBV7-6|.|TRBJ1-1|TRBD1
CASSGRQGMNTEAFF
TGTGCCAGCAGCGGCCGACAGGGCATGAACACTGAAGCTTTCTTT
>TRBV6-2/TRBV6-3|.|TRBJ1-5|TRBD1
CASSYSRTGVGQPQHF
TGTGCCAGCAGTTACTCTCGGACAGGGGTTGGTCAGCCCCAGCATTTT
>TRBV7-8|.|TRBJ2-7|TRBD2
CASSPSGGTYEQYF
TGTGCCAGCAGCCCCTCGGGAGGGACCTACGAGCAGTACTTC
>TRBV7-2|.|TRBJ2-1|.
CASSLAASNSYNEQFF
TGTGCCAGCAGCTTAGCGGCTAGCAACTCCTACAATGAGCAGTTCTTC
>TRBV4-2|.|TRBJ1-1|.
CASSQTVGLGTEAFF
TGTGCCAGCAGCCAAACCGTGGGCTTGGGCACTGAAGCTTTCTTT